The rows below give T cell receptor beta chains drawn from one sample of a study of blood T cell repertoires in COVID-19. Some clones are missing from TCRdb's copy, which holds only in-frame ones; the method was immunoSEQ multiplex PCR. The data show more than 85,000 clones, around nine tenths seen once. The source material was peripheral blood. The receptors shown here come from a man aged 45-60 years with COVID-19, enrolled during active disease. Each CDR3 is given with its conserved first and last residue. D genes are given only for firm matches. A clone size is listed for some rows: how often the clone was seen (once, few, many), or a class if it is expanded.

clone size	D gene	V gene	J gene	CDR3 protein	CDR3 DNA
.	.	TRBV12-3/TRBV12-4	TRBJ1-5	CASRQLDDQPQHF	TGTGCCAGCAGGCAACTAGATGATCAGCCCCAGCATTTT
.	.	TRBV12-3/TRBV12-4	TRBJ1-1	CASSGTRATEAFF	TGTGCCAGCTCCGGGACAAGAGCGACTGAAGCTTTCTTT
.	TRBD2	TRBV7-2	TRBJ2-1	CASSPSTSGYNEQFF	TGTGCCAGCAGCCCTTCCACTAGCGGTTACAATGAGCAGTTCTTC
.	TRBD2	TRBV14	TRBJ2-2	CASSQAGGAAGELFF	TGTGCCAGCAGCCAAGCCGGGGGGGCCGCCGGGGAGCTGTTTTTT
few	TRBD1	TRBV7-2	TRBJ1-2	CASSPDRGQGYGYTF	TGTGCCAGCAGCCCAGATAGGGGACAGGGTTATGGCTACACCTTC
.	TRBD1	TRBV11-2	TRBJ1-3	CASSLTPGGQGAGNTIYF	TGTGCCAGCAGCCTTACCCCAGGGGGGCAGGGGGCTGGAAACACCATATATTTT
.	TRBD2	TRBV7-2	TRBJ2-2	CASEFWVHRTSTAGELFF	TGTGCCAGCGAGTTTTGGGTTCACCGGACTAGCACGGCCGGGGAGCTGTTTTTT
once	TRBD1	TRBV2	TRBJ1-4	CASSGDRVNEKLFF	TGTGCCAGCAGTGGGGACAGGGTCAATGAAAAACTGTTTTTT
.	TRBD1	TRBV7-9	TRBJ1-4	CASSLIERGQEKLFF	TGTGCCAGCAGCTTAATAGAGAGGGGGCAGGAAAAACTGTTTTTT
.	.	TRBV29-1	TRBJ1-4	CSVEKTRGEKLFF	TGCAGCGTTGAAAAAACCCGCGGTGAAAAACTGTTTTTT
.	.	TRBV7-8	TRBJ1-1	CASRRTDFPEAFF	TGTGCCAGCAGACGGACGGACTTTCCTGAAGCTTTCTTT
.	TRBD2	TRBV29-1	TRBJ2-2	CSVGQRGGSNTGELFF	TGCAGCGTTGGCCAGCGGGGAGGTTCGAACACCGGGGAGCTGTTTTTT
.	.	TRBV5-4	TRBJ1-1	CASRGVNTEAFF	TGTGCCAGCAGAGGAGTGAACACTGAAGCTTTCTTT
.	.	TRBV18	TRBJ1-1	CASSPGNRPVNTEAFF	TGTGCCAGCTCACCTGGAAACAGACCTGTGAACACTGAAGCTTTCTTT
.	.	TRBV5-4	TRBJ1-3	CASSLVGGGSGNTIYF	TGTGCCAGCAGCTTGGTCGGGGGTGGTTCTGGAAACACCATATATTTT
.	.	TRBV29-1	TRBJ1-1	CSVAKNTEAFF	TGCAGCGTTGCCAAGAACACTGAAGCTTTCTTT
.	.	TRBV6-5	TRBJ1-6	CASIEMIYNSPLHF	TGTGCCAGCATCGAGATGATCTATAATTCACCCCTCCACTTT
once	TRBD2	TRBV27	TRBJ2-1	CASSLVPQPGGEQFF	TGTGCCAGCAGTTTAGTCCCTCAACCGGGAGGGGAGCAGTTCTTC
.	.	TRBV7-9	TRBJ1-6	CASSLGVGGMGSPLHF	TGTGCCAGCAGCTTAGGAGTCGGGGGGATGGGTTCACCCCTCCACTTT
.	TRBD2	TRBV7-9	TRBJ2-1	CASSLGLSSGIFLNEQFF	TGTGCCAGCAGCTTAGGTTTATCCAGCGGGATTTTTTTAAATGAGCAGTTCTTC
few	.	TRBV6-6	TRBJ1-3	CASHTERTIYF	TGTGCCAGCCATACTGAACGCACCATATATTTT
.	.	TRBV11-2	TRBJ2-3	CASRSLRNTQYF	TGTGCCAGCAGATCCCTACGAAATACGCAGTATTTT
.	.	TRBV4-3	TRBJ2-3	CASSQKERDTQYF	TGCGCCAGCAGCCAAAAAGAGAGGGATACGCAGTATTTT